Listed here are 2 T cell receptor beta chains from one sample, sequenced in a study of human versus mouse CDR3 diversity and MHC coevolution. Sequencing was performed with immunoSEQ multiplex PCR; in TCRdb, only in-frame clones are kept and a portion is missing. There are fewer than 80,000 clones in the sample; around 92% occur only once, and around 0.15% lies in the top ten. Sequencing was carried out using naive CD4+ T cells from blood. As to subset: CD45RO-negative CD62L-positive naive CD4 T cells. These receptors all come from a person aged 25 to 69 in good health.

The chain employs TRBV5-1 and TRBJ2-2; TRBD1 agrees at 7 bases. V shed 4 bases and J 0 bases; nucleotides not matched to a gene: 3. CDR3 size: 15 residues. Germline V gene lookup returns CDR1 SGHRS and CDR2 YFSETQ. The CDR3, as DNA: TGCGCCAGCAGCCCAGGGGGAACGAACACCGGGGAGCTGTTTTTT. Translating gives CASSPGGTNTGELFF.

The gene calls are TRBV5-8 and TRBJ1-4, with 9 bases lining up with TRBD1. Germline values: CDR1 SGHTS, CDR2 YDEGEE. The CDR3 runs to 16 residues. Trimming removed 4 bases from V and 5 bases from J; junction bases left unmatched: 9. The CDR3 sequence: CASSPGTGTINEKLFF. CDR3 bases: TGTGCCAGCAGCCCAGGGACAGGGACGATAAATGAAAAACTGTTTTTT.